The 3 T cell receptor beta chains given below trace back to one sample, sequenced in a study of T cells in Graves' hyperthyroidism and ophthalmopathy. Amplification yielded TCR beta CDR3 regions, with RNA transcripts as the source. First-round RT-PCR of the TCR CDR3 relied on the HTBI primer set. TCRdb re-called the multiplex PCR reads through MiXCR, storing one row per CDR3 protein. The sample consists of hundreds of thousands of distinct CDR3 sequences, approximately 23% of them appearing once. Sequenced: blood. Every receptor here comes from a woman in her 70s with Graves' ophthalmopathy.

This clonotype was seen many times. The rearrangement joins TRBV7-2 to TRBJ2-3, with D unresolved. V shed 0 bases and J shed 10 bases, with 8 bases lying between them. CDR3 length: 12 amino acids. Germline CDR1 and CDR2: SGHTA and FQGNSA. The CDR3 reads CASSLAGNAQYF. The DNA of the CDR3 is TGTGCCAGCAGCTTAGCAGGGAACGCGCAGTATTTT.

The count of this clonotype is one. An end of the junction differs from the germline gene, which may be a read error. The chain joins TRBV5-1 to TRBJ2-7, with TRBD2 identical over 8 bases. The CDR3 is 14 residues long. Germline V CDR1 and CDR2: SGHRS, YFSETQ. CDR3 nucleotide sequence: TGTGCCAGCAGCCTAGCGGGCAAGAGCTACGAGCAGTACTTC. Amino acids: CASSLAGKSYEQYF.

The chain is built from TRBV7-2 and TRBJ2-1; D call uncertain. CDR1 and CDR2 from the germline V gene are SGHTA and FQGNSA. V lost 5 bases, J lost 9 bases, and 17 bases lay in between. The CDR3 length is 14 residues. For the CDR3, the DNA is TGTGCCAGCAGCGTCCTGGCAGGAGTCGGTGAGCAGTTCTTC. This gives the protein CASSVLAGVGEQFF.